This T cell receptor beta chain was documented in a study of beta chain features in type 1 diabetes. General study results and limits: A pattern of fewer insertions and more deletions at VDJ junctions was seen in type 1 diabetes patients. Comparison showed that naive, central memory and Treg TCRB repertoires appeared more similar among patients than among healthy donors. Type 1 diabetes patients had moderately but significantly shorter TCRB CDR3s in all four CD4+ subsets.

This clone came up a few times. The target antigen is unknown. CDR3 length: 16 residues. Between the trimmed V and J ends, which lost 0 bases and 1 base, there was a span of 10 bases. Germline CDR1 and CDR2: SGDLS and YYNGEE. Reverse transcription of all isolated RNA meant that expressed TCRB transcripts were sequenced. There were approximately 3.7 million reads on average in the naive, central memory and regulatory T cell samples. Some clones are missing from TCRdb's copy, which holds only in-frame ones; the method was immunoSEQ multiplex PCR. Seen here are around 340,000 clones, about a tenth observed once, and the top ten hold approximately 1%.

This rearrangement joins TRBV9 to TRBJ2-2; D remains ambiguous. Material for sequencing was central memory CD4+ T cells from blood. This TCR derives from a man aged 25 to 45 with type 1 diabetes. Here the CDR3 DNA reads TGTGCCAGCAGCGTAGAGCTTGCCCAGAACACCGGGGAGCTGTTTTTT. Encoded protein: CASSVELAQNTGELFF.